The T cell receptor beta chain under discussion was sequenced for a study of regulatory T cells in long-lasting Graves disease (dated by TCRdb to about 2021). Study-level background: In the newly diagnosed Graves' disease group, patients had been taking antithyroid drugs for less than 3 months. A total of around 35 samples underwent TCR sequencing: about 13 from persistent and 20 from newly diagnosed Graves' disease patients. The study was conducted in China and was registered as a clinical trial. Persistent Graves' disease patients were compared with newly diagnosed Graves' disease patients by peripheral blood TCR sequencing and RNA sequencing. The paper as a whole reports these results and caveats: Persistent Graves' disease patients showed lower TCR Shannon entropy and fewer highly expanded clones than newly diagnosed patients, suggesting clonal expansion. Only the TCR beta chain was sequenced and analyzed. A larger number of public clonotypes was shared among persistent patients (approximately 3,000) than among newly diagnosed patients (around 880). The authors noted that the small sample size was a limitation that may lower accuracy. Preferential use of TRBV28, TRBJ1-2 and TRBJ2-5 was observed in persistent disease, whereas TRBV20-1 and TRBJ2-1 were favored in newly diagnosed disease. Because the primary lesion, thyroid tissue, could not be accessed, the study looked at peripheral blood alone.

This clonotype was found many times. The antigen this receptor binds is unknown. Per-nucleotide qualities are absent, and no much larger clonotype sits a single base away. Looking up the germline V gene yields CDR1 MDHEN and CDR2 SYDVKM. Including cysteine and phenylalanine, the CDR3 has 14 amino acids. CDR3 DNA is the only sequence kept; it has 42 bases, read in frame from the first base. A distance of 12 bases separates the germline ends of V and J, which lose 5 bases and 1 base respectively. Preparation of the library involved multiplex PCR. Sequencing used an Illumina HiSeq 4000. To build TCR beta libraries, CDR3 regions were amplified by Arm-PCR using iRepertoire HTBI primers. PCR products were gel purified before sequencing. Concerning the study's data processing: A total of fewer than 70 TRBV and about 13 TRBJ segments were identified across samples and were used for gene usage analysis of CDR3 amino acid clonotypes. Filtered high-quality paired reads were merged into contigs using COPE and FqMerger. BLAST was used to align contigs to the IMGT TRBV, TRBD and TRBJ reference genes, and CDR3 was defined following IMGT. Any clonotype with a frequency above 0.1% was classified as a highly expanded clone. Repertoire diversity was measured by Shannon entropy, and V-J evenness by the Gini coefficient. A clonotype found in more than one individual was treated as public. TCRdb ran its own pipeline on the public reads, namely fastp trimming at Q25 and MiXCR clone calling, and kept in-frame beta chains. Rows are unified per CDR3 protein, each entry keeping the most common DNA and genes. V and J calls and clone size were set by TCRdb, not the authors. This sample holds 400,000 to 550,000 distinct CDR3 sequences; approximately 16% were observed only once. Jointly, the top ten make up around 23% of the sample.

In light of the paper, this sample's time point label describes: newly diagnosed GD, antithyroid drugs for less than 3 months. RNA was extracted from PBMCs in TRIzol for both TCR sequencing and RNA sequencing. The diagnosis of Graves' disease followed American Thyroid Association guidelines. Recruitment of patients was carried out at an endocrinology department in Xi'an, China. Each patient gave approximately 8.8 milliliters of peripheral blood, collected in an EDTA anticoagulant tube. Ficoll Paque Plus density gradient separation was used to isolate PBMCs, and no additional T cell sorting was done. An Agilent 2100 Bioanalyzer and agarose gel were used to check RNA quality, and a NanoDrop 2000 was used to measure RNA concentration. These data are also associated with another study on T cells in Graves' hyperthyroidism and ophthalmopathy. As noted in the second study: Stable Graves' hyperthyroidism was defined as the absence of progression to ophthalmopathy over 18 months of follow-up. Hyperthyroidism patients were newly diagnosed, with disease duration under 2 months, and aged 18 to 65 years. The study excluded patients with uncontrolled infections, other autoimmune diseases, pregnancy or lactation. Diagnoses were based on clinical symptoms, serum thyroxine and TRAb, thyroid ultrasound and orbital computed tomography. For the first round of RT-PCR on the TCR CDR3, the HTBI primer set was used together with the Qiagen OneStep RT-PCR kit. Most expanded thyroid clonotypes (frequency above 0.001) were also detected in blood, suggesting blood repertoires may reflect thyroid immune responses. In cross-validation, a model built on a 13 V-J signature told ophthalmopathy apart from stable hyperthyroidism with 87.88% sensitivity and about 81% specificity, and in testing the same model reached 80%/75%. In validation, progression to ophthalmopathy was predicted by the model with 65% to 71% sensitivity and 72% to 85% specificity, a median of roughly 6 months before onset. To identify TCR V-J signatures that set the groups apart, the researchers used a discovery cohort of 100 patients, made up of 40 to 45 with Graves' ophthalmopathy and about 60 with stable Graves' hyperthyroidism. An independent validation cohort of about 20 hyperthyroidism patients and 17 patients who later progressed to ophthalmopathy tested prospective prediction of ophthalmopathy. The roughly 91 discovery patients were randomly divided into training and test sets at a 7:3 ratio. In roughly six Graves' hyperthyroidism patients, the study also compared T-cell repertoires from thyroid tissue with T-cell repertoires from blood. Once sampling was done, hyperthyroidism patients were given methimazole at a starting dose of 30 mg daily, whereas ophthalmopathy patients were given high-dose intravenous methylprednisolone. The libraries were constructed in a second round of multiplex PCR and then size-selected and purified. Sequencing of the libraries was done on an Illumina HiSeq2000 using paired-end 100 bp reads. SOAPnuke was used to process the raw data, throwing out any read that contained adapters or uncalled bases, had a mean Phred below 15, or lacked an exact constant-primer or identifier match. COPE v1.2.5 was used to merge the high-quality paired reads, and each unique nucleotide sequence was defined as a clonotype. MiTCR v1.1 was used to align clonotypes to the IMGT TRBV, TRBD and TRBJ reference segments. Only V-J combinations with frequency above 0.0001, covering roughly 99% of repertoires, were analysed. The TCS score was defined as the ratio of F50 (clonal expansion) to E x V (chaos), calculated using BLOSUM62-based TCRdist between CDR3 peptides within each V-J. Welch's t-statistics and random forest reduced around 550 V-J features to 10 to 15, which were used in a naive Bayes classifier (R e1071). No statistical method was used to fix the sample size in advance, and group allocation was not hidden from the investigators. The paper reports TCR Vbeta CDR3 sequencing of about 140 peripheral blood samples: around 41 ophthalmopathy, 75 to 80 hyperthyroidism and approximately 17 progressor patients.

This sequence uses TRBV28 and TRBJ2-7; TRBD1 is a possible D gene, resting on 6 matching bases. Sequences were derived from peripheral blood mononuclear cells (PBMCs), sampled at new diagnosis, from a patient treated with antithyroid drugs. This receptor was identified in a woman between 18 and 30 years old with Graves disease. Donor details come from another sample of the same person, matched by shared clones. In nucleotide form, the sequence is TGTGCCAGCAGTGTGACCACAGGGTCCTACGAGCAGTACTTC. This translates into CASSVTTGSYEQYF.